The 21 T cell receptor beta chains in this list originate from one sample, sequenced in a study of a mutant IDH1 vaccine in newly diagnosed glioma. The sample's time point: baseline, week 1 (first vaccination visit). Treatment denoted: pre-vaccination baseline after standard-of-care therapy. Assay: immunoSEQ multiplex PCR; the TCRdb copy retains only in-frame clones and omits some. Among over 55,000 clones listed, around 80% were seen once. The starting material was peripheral blood mononuclear cells (PBMCs), obtained from a glioma patient treated with radiotherapy, temozolomide or both. The source of these receptors is a woman between 18 and 29 years old with glioma. Some clones in this sample may be carry-over from other donors' samples.

This rearrangement joins TRBV29-1 to TRBJ1-2, with no clear D. Deletions cut 5 bases from V and 4 bases from J, with 11 bases between. The CDR3 is made up of 12 amino acids. CDR1 and CDR2 (germline): SQVTM, ANQGSEA. CDR3 region: CSVLGRSYGYTF. In DNA form, the CDR3 reads TGCAGCGTTCTCGGACGAAGCTATGGCTACACCTTC.

V usage is TRBV6-5 and J usage is TRBJ1-4; TRBD1 is a possible D gene (6 bases). The V and J ends lost 5 bases and 7 bases respectively, with 17 bases between them. The CDR3 totals 15 residues. Germline V gene data show CDR1 as MNHEY and CDR2 as SVGAGI. Written as DNA, the CDR3 is TGTGCCAGCAGTCAGAAGTGGGGGCTAGGTGAAAAACTGTTTTTT. Translated, it gives CASSQKWGLGEKLFF.

This clone appeared once. The chain joins TRBV6-1 to TRBJ2-6; D is possibly TRBD2 (5 bases). The CDR3 spans 17 residues. The V and J ends lost 2 bases and 2 bases respectively, with 13 bases between them. Per the germline V gene, CDR1 is MNHNS and CDR2 is SASEGT. The CDR3 protein is CASSEQWIGAGANVLTF. DNA of the CDR3: TGTGCCAGCAGTGAACAGTGGATCGGGGCTGGGGCCAACGTCCTGACTTTC.

The V and J genes are TRBV5-4 and TRBJ1-1; unclear D gene. CDR3 length: 13 residues. Trimming removed 0 bases at V and 10 bases at J, with 13 bases between. Germline values: CDR1 SGHNT, CDR2 YYREEE (reference sequence). DNA for the CDR3: TGTGCCAGCAGCTTGGCCCCATTGTACCCAGCTTTCTTT. It specifies CASSLAPLYPAFF.

The chain uses TRBV5-4 and TRBJ1-1; weak D call: TRBD1 (6 bases). The CDR3 length is 15 residues. Germline CDR1 reads SGHNT; CDR2 reads YYREEE (reference sequence). The germline V and J ends were trimmed by 0 bases and 5 bases, with 14 bases remaining between them. The CDR3 DNA is TGTGCCAGCAGCTTGGACAGGGCCCTGGGGACTGAAGCTTTCTTT. It specifies CASSLDRALGTEAFF. Supplemented by reference TRBV5-4 and TRBJ1-1, the full variable domain reads ETGVTQSPTHLIKTRGQQVTLRCSSQSGHNTVSWYQQALGQGPQFIFQYYREEENGRGNFPPRFSGLQFPNYSSELNVNALELDDSALYLCASSLDRALGTEAFFGQGTRLTVV.

The chain uses TRBV10-3 and TRBJ1-2; D gene unclear. Germline loops: CDR1 ENHRY, CDR2 SYGVKD. The CDR3 covers 13 residues. V lost 5 bases and J lost 1, with 8 bases in between. The DNA of the CDR3 is TGTGCCATCAGTTCCACACTTAACTATGGCTACACCTTC. This gives the protein CAISSTLNYGYTF.

V usage is TRBV19 and J usage is TRBJ1-5; weak D call: TRBD1 (6 bases). Trimming took off 3 bases at V and 7 bases at J, with 13 bases between the two ends. CDR1 and CDR2 (germline): LNHDA, SQIVND (reference sequence). The CDR3 spans 14 residues. CDR3 sequence (DNA): TGTGCCAGTAGTATCGGGGGGCGCGGCCAGCCCCAGCATTTT. It codes for CASSIGGRGQPQHF.

CDR3 loop: CASSRAGRGTEAFF. The CDR3 nucleotides are TGTGCCAGCTCACGCGCGGGGAGGGGTACTGAAGCTTTCTTT. The chain employs TRBV18 and TRBJ1-1; possible D gene TRBD1, 5 bases. V lost 4 bases to trimming and J lost 5 bases, with 14 bases between them. Germline loops: CDR1 KGHSH, CDR2 LQKENI. The CDR3 runs 14 residues. Together with reference TRBV18 and TRBJ1-1, the CDR3 gives the full variable domain: NAGVMQNPRHLVRRRGQEARLRCSPMKGHSHVYWYRQLPEEGLKFMVYLQKENIIDESGMPKERFSAEFPKEGPSILRIQQVVRGDSAAYFCASSRAGRGTEAFFGQGTRLTVV.

V usage is TRBV6-5 and J usage is TRBJ1-2, with D unresolved. Germline V gives CDR1 MNHEY, CDR2 SVGAGI. Trimming left V 0 bases short and J 4 bases short, with 9 bases between. CDR3 length: 14 amino acids. This chain's CDR3 is CASSYSVVAYGYTF. CDR3 coding DNA: TGTGCCAGCAGTTACTCGGTAGTGGCCTATGGCTACACCTTC.

The chain carries TRBV6-5 and TRBJ2-1; TRBD2 matches 7 bases. Germline V gene lookup returns CDR1 MNHEY and CDR2 SVGAGI. V dropped 2 bases and J dropped 5; count of bases not matched to a gene: 6. The CDR3 spans 15 residues. CDR3 loop: CASSYRLADHNEQFF. The CDR3 DNA reads as TGTGCCAGCAGTTACCGACTAGCCGATCACAATGAGCAGTTCTTC.

The chain carries TRBV2 and TRBJ2-7; D not resolved. Trimming pared 0 bases from V and 1 base from J, leaving 7 bases between. This CDR3 contains 14 residues. Germline lookup yields CDR1 SNHLY and CDR2 FYNNEI. CDR3 DNA sequence: TGTGCCAGCAGTGAAGCGCAGATATCCTACGAGCAGTACTTC. It is translated as CASSEAQISYEQYF. The full variable domain, rest sourced from reference TRBV2 and TRBJ2-7, is EPEVTQTPSHQVTQMGQEVILRCVPISNHLYFYWYRQILGQKVEFLVSFYNNEISEKSEIFDDQFSVERPDGSNFTLKIRSTKLEDSAMYFCASSEAQISYEQYFGPGTRLTVT.

The gene calls are TRBV30 and TRBJ2-1, with 9 bases lining up with TRBD1. The trim removed 6 bases at V and 8 bases at J, leaving 8 bases unmatched. This CDR3 contains 13 residues. Looked up from germline, CDR1 is GTSNPN and CDR2 is SVGIG (reference sequence). CDR3 sequence (DNA): TGTGCCTGTACCCGGGACAGGGACGATGAGCAGTTCTTC. Encoded protein: CACTRDRDDEQFF.

This clone has more than one count but fewer than ten. V gene TRBV5-4 combines with J gene TRBJ1-1, with unresolved D. V shed 5 bases and J shed 0 bases, with 14 bases lying between them. The CDR3 consists of 15 residues. Germline V gene lookup returns CDR1 SGHNT and CDR2 YYREEE (reference sequence). The CDR3 sequence is CASSDSKTVNTEAFF. CDR3 nucleotide sequence: TGTGCCAGCAGTGACTCCAAAACGGTGAACACTGAAGCTTTCTTT.

The rearrangement links TRBV5-4 to TRBJ2-7, with 7 positions matching TRBD2. V lost 7 bases to trimming and J lost 5 bases; unmatched junction nucleotides: 12. The CDR3 sequence is 14 residues long. CDR1 and CDR2 from the germline V gene are SGHNT and YYREEE (reference sequence). The CDR3 DNA sequence: TGTGCCAGCCGCCAAGAAGGACTAGGCCACGAGCAGTACTTC. Its protein product is CASRQEGLGHEQYF.

A few counts support this clone. The V call is TRBV20-1, the J call TRBJ1-1; D is uncertain. CDR3 length: 11 residues. In germline, CDR1 is DFQATT, CDR2 SNEGSKA (reference sequence). Trimming removed 2 bases at V and 5 bases at J, with 6 bases between. The CDR3 DNA is TGCAGTGCTAGATCCACGACTGAAGCTTTCTTT. Its protein product is CSARSTTEAFF.

This sequence joins TRBV6-6 and TRBJ1-1, with D perhaps TRBD1 (5 bases). V lost 5 bases and J 6 bases, leaving 16 bases between the germline ends. This CDR3 has 14 amino acids. Germline loops: CDR1 MNHNY, CDR2 SVGAGI (reference sequence). The CDR3 DNA follows: TGTGCCAGCAGTCACGACAGTGTACTTGCTGAAGCTTTCTTT. Translated: CASSHDSVLAEAFF.

The chain recombines TRBV5-4 with TRBJ1-4, with 9 bases fitting TRBD1. The CDR3 is made up of 15 amino acids. The V gene's germline CDR1 is SGHNT and CDR2 YYREEE (reference sequence). Losses at the gene ends were 1 base for V and 7 bases for J; bases not matched to a gene: 5. This CDR3 reads CASSLLGQGGEKLFF. The CDR3, as DNA: TGTGCCAGCAGCTTGCTGGGACAGGGAGGTGAAAAACTGTTTTTT.

V is TRBV6-5 and J is TRBJ2-7; D is unclear. V lost 2 bases to trimming and J lost 0 bases, with 5 bases between them. Germline lookup yields CDR1 MNHEY and CDR2 SVGAGI. This CDR3 is 13 amino acids long. CDR3 in DNA: TGTGCCAGCAGTTACAGGGCCTCCTACGAGCAGTACTTC. Residues: CASSYRASYEQYF.

This chain joins TRBV6-1 and TRBJ1-2; no firm D call. V lost 4 bases and J lost 4, with 4 bases in between. Germline CDR1 and CDR2: MNHNS and SASEGT. The CDR3 is made up of 11 amino acids. For the CDR3, the DNA is TGTGCCAGCAGTGGTTTCTATGGCTACACCTTC. This encodes CASSGFYGYTF.

This clone was detected only a few times. The chain couples TRBV5-5 to TRBJ2-3; D might be TRBD1 (6 bases). The CDR3 extends over 14 amino acids. Germline V gene data show CDR1 as SGHKS and CDR2 as YYEKEE (reference sequence). Trimming cost V 4 bases and J 6 bases, with 15 bases left between them. The CDR3 loop is CASSTRQVRDTQYF. The DNA for the CDR3 is TGTGCCAGCAGCACCCGACAGGTACGGGATACGCAGTATTTT.

The chain joins TRBV15 to TRBJ2-7, with a possible D match to TRBD2 (6 bases). Germline V lookup: CDR1 LNHNV, CDR2 YYDKDF (reference sequence). The CDR3 length is 16 residues. The ends were cut back, 4 bases at V and 0 bases at J, with 16 bases in the middle. The CDR3 bases are TGTGCCACCAGCACCCCTCCGGACTACGTCTCCTACGAGCAGTACTTC. Its protein product is CATSTPPDYVSYEQYF.